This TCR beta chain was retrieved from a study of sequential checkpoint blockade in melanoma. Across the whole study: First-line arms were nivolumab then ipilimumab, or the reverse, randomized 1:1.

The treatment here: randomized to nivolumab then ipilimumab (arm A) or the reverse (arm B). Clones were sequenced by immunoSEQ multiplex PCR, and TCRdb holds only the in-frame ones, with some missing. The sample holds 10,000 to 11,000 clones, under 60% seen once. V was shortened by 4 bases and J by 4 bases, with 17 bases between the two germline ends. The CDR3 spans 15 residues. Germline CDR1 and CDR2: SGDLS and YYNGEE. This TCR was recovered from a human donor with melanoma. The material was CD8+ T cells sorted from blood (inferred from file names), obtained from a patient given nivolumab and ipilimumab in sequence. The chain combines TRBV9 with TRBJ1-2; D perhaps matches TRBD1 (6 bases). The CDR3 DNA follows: TGTGCCAGCAGCCTCTCGGGGGGCGCGGGCTATGGCTACACCTTC. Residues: CASSLSGGAGYGYTF.